This T cell receptor (beta chain) was obtained from a study of glioma-infiltrating T cells after dendritic cell vaccination. Profiling relied on immunoSEQ multiplex PCR, and the TCRdb table lists in-frame clones only, not all of them. The sample includes some 30,000 clones, roughly 90% of them seen just once. The origin of this receptor is a human donor with glioblastoma. Material: blood, obtained before dendritic cell vaccination.

For the CDR3, the DNA is TGCAGCGTTGCGGTAGAAACTAGCAATCAGCCCCAGCATTTT. As protein: CSVAVETSNQPQHF. The chain carries TRBV29-1 and TRBJ1-5; D not resolved. The germline gives CDR1 SQVTM, CDR2 ANQGSEA. V shed 4 bases and J shed 0 bases, with 10 bases lying between them. The CDR3 totals 14 residues.